The clone carrying this T cell receptor beta chain came up a few times. Participants spanned ages about 18 to 100 years and resided in 20 to 30 US areas. Recovery meant two consecutive negative NP/OP PCR tests, professional clearance, or resolved symptoms. Germline V gives CDR1 SGHVS, CDR2 FQNEAQ. CDR3 size: 15 residues. After removal of 5 bases from V and 10 bases from J, the junction contained 14 bases not matched to a gene. The sample comes from a study of blood T cell repertoires in COVID-19. Clones were read by immunoSEQ multiplex PCR, and TCRdb kept only the in-frame ones, dropping some. The top ten hold around 3% of the sample, which has under 450,000 clones, roughly 87% seen once.

The receptor's source is a woman aged 25 to 39 who had recovered from COVID-19. This sequence joins TRBV7-8 and TRBJ2-7; 10 positions match TRBD1. Sample: PBMCs or T cells enriched from blood (not recorded which). In DNA, the CDR3 is TGTGCCAGCAGCCAGGGAGAGGGGACAGGGGTCCTTCAGTACTTC. This sequence encodes CASSQGEGTGVLQYF.